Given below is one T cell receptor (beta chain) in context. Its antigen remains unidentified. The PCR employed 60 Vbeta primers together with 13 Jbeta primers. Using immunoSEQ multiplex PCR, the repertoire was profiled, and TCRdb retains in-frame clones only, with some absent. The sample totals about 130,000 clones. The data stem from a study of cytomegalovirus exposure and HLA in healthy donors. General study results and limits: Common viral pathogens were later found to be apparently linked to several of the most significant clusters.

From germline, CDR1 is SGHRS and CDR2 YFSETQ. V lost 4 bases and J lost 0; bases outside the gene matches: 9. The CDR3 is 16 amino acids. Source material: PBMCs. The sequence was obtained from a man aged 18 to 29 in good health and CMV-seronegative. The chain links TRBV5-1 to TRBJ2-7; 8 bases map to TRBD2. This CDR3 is CASSPGGGVISYEQYF. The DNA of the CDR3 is TGCGCCAGCAGCCCGGGAGGGGGGGTGATCTCCTACGAGCAGTACTTC.